These 8 T cell receptor beta chains share one sample of origin, sequenced in a study of cytomegalovirus exposure and HLA in healthy donors. With 60 Vbeta and 13 Jbeta primers, the PCR was carried out. The data were produced by immunoSEQ multiplex PCR, yet TCRdb's version contains in-frame clones alone and is incomplete. The top ten hold over 0.8% of the sample, which has 100,000 to 150,000 clones, approximately 77% seen once. The sample was PBMCs. These receptors all come from an older woman in good health and CMV-seronegative.

The chain is built from TRBV6-1 and TRBJ2-5; a possible D gene is TRBD1 (6 bases). The DNA end favors TRBJ2-7, so the J call may be wrong. Germline assignment: CDR1 MNHNS and CDR2 SASEGT. CDR3 size: 12 residues. The CDR3 protein is CASSLDSYEQYF. CDR3 nucleotides: TGTGCCAGCAGTCTGGACAGCTACGAGCAGTACTTC.

The chain recombines TRBV7-9 with TRBJ1-4, with 9 positions matching TRBD1. This CDR3 spans 17 amino acids. The germline V gene encodes CDR1 SEHNR and CDR2 FQNEAQ (reference sequence). The trim removed 1 base at V and 0 bases at J, leaving 3 bases unmatched. The CDR3 here is CASSLGTGDSTNEKLFF. The CDR3, as DNA: TGTGCCAGCAGCTTAGGGACAGGGGATTCAACTAATGAAAAACTGTTTTTT. Together with reference TRBV7-9 and TRBJ1-4, the CDR3 gives the full variable domain: DTGVSQNPRHKITKRGQNVTFRCDPISEHNRLYWYRQTLGQGPEFLTYFQNEAQLEKSRLLSDRFSAERPKGSFSTLEIQRTEQGDSAMYLCASSLGTGDSTNEKLFFGSGTQLSVL.

The J gene is TRBJ2-7, the V gene TRBV11-3; D may be TRBD1 (6 bases). The CDR3 consists of 14 residues. The germline V gene encodes CDR1 SGHNT and CDR2 YENEEA. V lost 2 bases, J lost 5 bases, and 13 bases lay in between. Here the CDR3 DNA reads TGTGCCAGCAGCTTACTGGGGACAAACAACGAGCAGTACTTC. Protein product: CASSLLGTNNEQYF.

This clone was picked up a small number of times. J is TRBJ1-1 and V is TRBV27, with TRBD1 matching over 8 bases. This CDR3 has 18 residues. The J segment lost 4 bases and the V segment lost 8 bases, leaving 21 bases of the junction unmatched. Germline values: CDR1 MNHEY, CDR2 SMNVEV (reference sequence). The CDR3 region has the DNA TGTGCCAGCGGGTTTTTAGCTTCGGGCAGGGGGCGCGCCACTGAAGCTTTCTTT. This codes for CASGFLASGRGRATEAFF.

The J gene is TRBJ1-1, the V gene TRBV9; TRBD1 agrees at 8 bases. CDR1 and CDR2 from the germline V gene are SGDLS and YYNGEE. With 1 base clipped from V and 5 bases from J, the junction kept 4 bases outside the gene matches. The CDR3 runs to 14 residues. CDR3 region: CASSVTGGATEAFF. The CDR3 DNA follows: TGTGCCAGCAGCGTAACAGGGGGAGCGACTGAAGCTTTCTTT.

The count of this clone is one. This specimen includes other DNA sequences encoding the same CDR3. The V call is TRBV6-1, the J call TRBJ1-5; D not certain. Germline V gene data show CDR1 as MNHNS and CDR2 as SASEGT. This CDR3 has 14 residues. The V end lost 6 bases, the J end lost 0 bases, and 9 bases lay between the germline ends. Here the CDR3 reads CASRDGNSNQPQHF. DNA for the CDR3: TGTGCCAGCAGAGACGGGAATAGCAATCAGCCCCAGCATTTT.

Regarding this clone: One end of the junction fails to match germline, which may point to a read error. The genes are TRBV2 and TRBJ1-3; unclear D gene. Germline V gene sequence: CDR1 SNHLY, CDR2 FYNNEI. This CDR3 has 14 residues. CDR3 sequence (DNA): TGTGCCAGCAGGGAAGAGCAGGCTGGAAACACCATATATTTT. This gives the protein CASREEQAGNTIYF.

The rearrangement uses TRBV7-9 and TRBJ2-1; TRBD1 matches 8 bases. The CDR3 consists of 15 residues. Germline trimming cut 0 bases from V and 7 bases from J; bases unmatched to any gene: 5. The germline V gene has CDR1 SEHNR and CDR2 FQNEAQ (reference sequence). Here the CDR3 DNA reads TGTGCCAGCAGCTTAGCCAGGGGGCCTGGGAATGAGCAGTTCTTC. This sequence encodes CASSLARGPGNEQFF.